A selection of T cell receptor beta chains follows, all from one sample in a study of blood T cell repertoires in COVID-19. Sequencing used immunoSEQ multiplex PCR; TCRdb keeps in-frame clones, though not all of them. The sample carries fewer than 500,000 clones, approximately 80% recorded once. Sequencing was performed on peripheral blood. The receptors stem from a human donor with acute or convalescent COVID-19. The donor label of this sample is uncertain. CDR3s include the opening cysteine and the closing phenylalanine or tryptophan. The D gene is left open where the match is weak. Clone size, where shown, is once, few, many, or a class for clones that have expanded.

V gene	J gene	CDR3 length	D gene	clone size	CDR3 DNA	CDR3 protein
TRBV5-4	TRBJ1-2	14	.	.	TGTGCCAGCAGCTTGGACAGAGCTAACTATGGCTACACCTTC	CASSLDRANYGYTF
TRBV19	TRBJ1-4	15	TRBD1	.	TGTGCCAATAGTATCGGGACAGCAACTAATGAAAAACTGTTTTTT	CANSIGTATNEKLFF
TRBV11-3	TRBJ2-5	14	TRBD1	.	TGTGCCAGCAGCTCCCAGGGGGCCGGGGAGACCCAGTACTTC	CASSSQGAGETQYF
TRBV7-2	TRBJ1-2	14	.	few	TGTGCCAGCAGCTTAGGCAGGGGAAACTATGGCTACACCTTC	CASSLGRGNYGYTF
TRBV12-3/TRBV12-4	TRBJ2-7	13	.	.	TGTGCCAGCAGTTTAAGTACAACCTACGAGCAGTACTTC	CASSLSTTYEQYF
TRBV18	TRBJ2-7	14	TRBD1	.	TGTGCCAGCTCCCACAGGGGGTCCTACTACGAGCAGTACTTC	CASSHRGSYYEQYF
TRBV30	TRBJ2-1	15	TRBD2	.	TGTGCCTGGAGAGCGGGGGGACACTCCTACAATGAGCAGTTCTTC	CAWRAGGHSYNEQFF
TRBV30	TRBJ2-6	13	.	.	TGTGCCTGGCAGGGCTCTGGGGCCAACGTCCTGACTTTC	CAWQGSGANVLTF
TRBV7-8	TRBJ1-1	13	.	.	TGTGCCAGCAGCTTAGTCATGAACACTGAAGCTTTCTTT	CASSLVMNTEAFF
TRBV30	TRBJ1-1	15	.	.	TGTGCCTGGAGCCAGACCCTCGGGGGTAACACTGAAGCTTTCTTT	CAWSQTLGGNTEAFF
TRBV6-5	TRBJ1-2	14	TRBD1	.	TGTGCCAGCAGTCTCCCACAGGGGGCGGGGGGCTACACCTTC	CASSLPQGAGGYTF
TRBV3-1/TRBV3-2	TRBJ2-7	18	TRBD2	.	TGTGCCAGCAGCCAAGAAACATTAGTGGGACTAGTCGGTTACGAGCAGTACTTC	CASSQETLVGLVGYEQYF
TRBV19	TRBJ1-1	15	.	once	TGTGCCAGTAGTCCTGGGGGACTCAGGAACACTGAAGCTTTCTTT	CASSPGGLRNTEAFF
TRBV29-1	TRBJ1-1	12	.	.	TGCAGCGTTGGGGGGGGCGAGGATGAAGCTTTCTTT	CSVGGGEDEAFF